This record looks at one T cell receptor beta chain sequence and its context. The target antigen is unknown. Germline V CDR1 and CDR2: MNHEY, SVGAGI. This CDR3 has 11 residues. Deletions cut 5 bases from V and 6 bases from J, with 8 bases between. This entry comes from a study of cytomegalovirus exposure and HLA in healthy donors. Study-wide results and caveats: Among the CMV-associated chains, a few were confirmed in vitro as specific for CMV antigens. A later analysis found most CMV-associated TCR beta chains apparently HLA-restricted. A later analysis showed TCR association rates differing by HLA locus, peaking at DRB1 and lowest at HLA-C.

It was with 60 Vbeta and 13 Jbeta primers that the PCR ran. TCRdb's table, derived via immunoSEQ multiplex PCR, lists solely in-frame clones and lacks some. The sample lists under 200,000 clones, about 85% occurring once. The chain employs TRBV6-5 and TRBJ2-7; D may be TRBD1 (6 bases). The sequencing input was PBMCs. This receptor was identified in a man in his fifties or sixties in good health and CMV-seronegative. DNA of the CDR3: TGTGCCAGCAGTCCAGGGGTCGAGCAGTACTTC. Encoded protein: CASSPGVEQYF.